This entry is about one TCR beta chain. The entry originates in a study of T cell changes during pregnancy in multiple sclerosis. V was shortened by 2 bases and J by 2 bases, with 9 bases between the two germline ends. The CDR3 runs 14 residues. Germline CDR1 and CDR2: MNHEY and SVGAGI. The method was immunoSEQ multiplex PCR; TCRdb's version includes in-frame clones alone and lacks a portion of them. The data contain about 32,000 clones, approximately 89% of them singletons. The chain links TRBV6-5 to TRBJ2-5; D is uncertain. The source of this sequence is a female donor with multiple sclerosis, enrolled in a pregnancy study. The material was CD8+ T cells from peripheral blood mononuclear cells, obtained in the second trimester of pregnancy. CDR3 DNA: TGTGCCAGCAGTTACAGGAGAGCGCAAGAGACCCAGTACTTC. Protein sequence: CASSYRRAQETQYF.